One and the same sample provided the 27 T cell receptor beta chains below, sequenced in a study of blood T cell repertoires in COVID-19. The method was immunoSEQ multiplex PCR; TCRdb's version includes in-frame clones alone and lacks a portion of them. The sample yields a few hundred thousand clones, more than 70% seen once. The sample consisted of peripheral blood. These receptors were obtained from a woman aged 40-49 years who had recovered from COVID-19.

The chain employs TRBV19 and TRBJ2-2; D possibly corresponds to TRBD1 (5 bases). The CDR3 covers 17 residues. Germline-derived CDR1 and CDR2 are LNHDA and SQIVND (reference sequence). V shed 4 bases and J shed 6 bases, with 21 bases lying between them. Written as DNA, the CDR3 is TGTGCCAGTAGTAACTTCGGGCAGGGTGGTTGGTCCGGGGAGCTGTTTTTT. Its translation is CASSNFGQGGWSGELFF. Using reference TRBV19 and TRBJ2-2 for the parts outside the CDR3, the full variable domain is DGGITQSPKYLFRKEGQNVTLSCEQNLNHDAMYWYRQDPGQGLRLIYYSQIVNDFQKGDIAEGYSVSREKKESFPLTVTSAQKNPTAFYLCASSNFGQGGWSGELFFGEGSRLTVL.

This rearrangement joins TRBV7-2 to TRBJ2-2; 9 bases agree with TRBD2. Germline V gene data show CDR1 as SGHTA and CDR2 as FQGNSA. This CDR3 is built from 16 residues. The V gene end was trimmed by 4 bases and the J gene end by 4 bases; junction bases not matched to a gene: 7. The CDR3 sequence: CASSSGGGRATGELFF. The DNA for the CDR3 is TGTGCCAGCAGCTCGGGGGGCGGGAGGGCCACCGGGGAGCTGTTTTTT.

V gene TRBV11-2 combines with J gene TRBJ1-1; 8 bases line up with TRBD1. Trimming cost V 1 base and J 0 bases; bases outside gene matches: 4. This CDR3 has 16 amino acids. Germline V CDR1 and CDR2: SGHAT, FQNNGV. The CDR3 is CASSLVRQGMNTEAFF. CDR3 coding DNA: TGTGCCAGCAGCTTAGTGCGACAGGGGATGAACACTGAAGCTTTCTTT.

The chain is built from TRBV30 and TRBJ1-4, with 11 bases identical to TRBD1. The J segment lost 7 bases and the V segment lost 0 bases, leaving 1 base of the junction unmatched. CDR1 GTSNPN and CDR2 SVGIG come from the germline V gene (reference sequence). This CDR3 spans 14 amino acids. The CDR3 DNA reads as TGTGCCTGGAGTGTAGGGACAGGGGGTGAAAAACTGTTTTTT. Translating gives CAWSVGTGGEKLFF.

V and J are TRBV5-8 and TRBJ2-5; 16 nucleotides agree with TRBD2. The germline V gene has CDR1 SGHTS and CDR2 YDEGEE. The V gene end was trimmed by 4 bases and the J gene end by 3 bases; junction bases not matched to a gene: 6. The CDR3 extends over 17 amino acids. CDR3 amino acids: CASSPGLAGGPEETQYF. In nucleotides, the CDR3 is TGTGCCAGCAGCCCGGGACTAGCGGGAGGGCCGGAAGAGACCCAGTACTTC. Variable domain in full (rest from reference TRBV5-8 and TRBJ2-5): EAGVTQSPTHLIKTRGQQATLRCSPISGHTSVYWYQQALGLGLQFLLWYDEGEERNRGNFPPRFSGRQFPNYSSELNVNALELEDSALYLCASSPGLAGGPEETQYFGPGTRLLVL.

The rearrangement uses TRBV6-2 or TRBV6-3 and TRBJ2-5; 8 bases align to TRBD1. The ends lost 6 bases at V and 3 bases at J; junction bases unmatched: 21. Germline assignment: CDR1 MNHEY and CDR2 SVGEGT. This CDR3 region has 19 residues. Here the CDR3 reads CASSPDRAITGRGEETQYF. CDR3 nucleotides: TGTGCCAGCAGCCCGGACAGGGCCATAACAGGCCGCGGAGAAGAGACCCAGTACTTC.

CDR3 bases: TGTGCCAGCAGCTTATGGCGGGAGGGCCCTAGGAATGAGCAGTTCTTC. Residues: CASSLWREGPRNEQFF. This rearrangement joins TRBV13 to TRBJ2-1, with TRBD2 identical over 9 bases. Germline V gene sequence: CDR1 PRHDT, CDR2 FYEKMQ (reference sequence). Trimming cost V 2 bases and J 7 bases; bases outside gene matches: 9. The CDR3 runs to 16 residues.

CDR3 amino acids: CASGTRGAGGQPQHF. In DNA, the CDR3 is TGTGCCAGCGGAACGAGGGGTGCCGGGGGTCAGCCCCAGCATTTT. The chain employs TRBV27 and TRBJ1-5, with D perhaps TRBD1 (5 bases). The CDR3 is 15 amino acids. Germline CDR1 MNHEY, CDR2 SMNVEV (reference sequence). V lost 8 bases, J lost 6 bases, and 20 bases lay in between.

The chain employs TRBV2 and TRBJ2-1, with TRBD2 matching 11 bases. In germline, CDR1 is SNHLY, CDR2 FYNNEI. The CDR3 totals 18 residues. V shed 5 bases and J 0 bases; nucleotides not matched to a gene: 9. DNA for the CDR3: TGTGCCAGCAGTCAGGGGCCCGGGACTAGCGGCTCCTACAATGAGCAGTTCTTC. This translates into CASSQGPGTSGSYNEQFF.

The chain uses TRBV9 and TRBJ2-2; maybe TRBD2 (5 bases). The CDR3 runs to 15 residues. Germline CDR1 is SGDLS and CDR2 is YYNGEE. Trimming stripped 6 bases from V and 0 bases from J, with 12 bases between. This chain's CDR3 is CASTPGRANTGELFF. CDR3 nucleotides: TGTGCCAGCACCCCCGGGCGGGCGAACACCGGGGAGCTGTTTTTT.

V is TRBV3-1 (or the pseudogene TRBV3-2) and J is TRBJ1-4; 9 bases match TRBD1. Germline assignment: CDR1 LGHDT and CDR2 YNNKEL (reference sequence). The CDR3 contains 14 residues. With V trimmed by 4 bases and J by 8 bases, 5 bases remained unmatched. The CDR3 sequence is CASSLQGAKEKLFF. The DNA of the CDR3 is TGTGCCAGCAGCCTACAGGGGGCAAAAGAAAAACTGTTTTTT.

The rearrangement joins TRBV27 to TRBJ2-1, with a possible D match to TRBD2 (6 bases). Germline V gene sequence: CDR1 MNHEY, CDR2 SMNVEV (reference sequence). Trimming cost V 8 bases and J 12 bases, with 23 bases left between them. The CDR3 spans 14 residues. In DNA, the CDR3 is TGTGCCAGCCGGGGGTCTAGCGCCTCCCCTTCGCAGTTCTTC. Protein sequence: CASRGSSASPSQFF.

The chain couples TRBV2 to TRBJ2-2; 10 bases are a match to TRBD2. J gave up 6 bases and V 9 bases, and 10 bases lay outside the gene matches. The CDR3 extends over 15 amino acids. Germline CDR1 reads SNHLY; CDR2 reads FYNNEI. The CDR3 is CASSPLAGAAGELFF. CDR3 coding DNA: TGTGCCAGTAGCCCTCTAGCGGGGGCCGCCGGGGAGCTGTTTTTT.

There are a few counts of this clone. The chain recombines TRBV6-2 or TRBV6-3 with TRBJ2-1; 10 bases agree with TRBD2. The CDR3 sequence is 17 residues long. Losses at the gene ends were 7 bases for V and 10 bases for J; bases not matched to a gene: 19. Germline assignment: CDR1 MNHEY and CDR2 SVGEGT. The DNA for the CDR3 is TGTGCCAGCACCCCCCCCCGGAGAGCGGGAGGGCCAGGGGAGCAGTTCTTC. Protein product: CASTPPRRAGGPGEQFF.

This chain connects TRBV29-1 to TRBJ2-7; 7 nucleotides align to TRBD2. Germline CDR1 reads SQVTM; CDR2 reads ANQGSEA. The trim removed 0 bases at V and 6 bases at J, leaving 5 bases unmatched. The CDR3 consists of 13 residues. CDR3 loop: CSVEDRGRGEQYF. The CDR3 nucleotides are TGCAGCGTTGAAGATCGGGGGAGGGGCGAGCAGTACTTC.

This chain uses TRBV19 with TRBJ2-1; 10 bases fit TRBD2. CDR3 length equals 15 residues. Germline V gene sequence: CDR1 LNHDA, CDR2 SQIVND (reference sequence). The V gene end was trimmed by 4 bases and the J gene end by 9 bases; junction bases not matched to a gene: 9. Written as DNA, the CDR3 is TGTGCCAGTAGTACAACTAGCGGGACGGGGGTTGAGCAGTTCTTC. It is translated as CASSTTSGTGVEQFF.

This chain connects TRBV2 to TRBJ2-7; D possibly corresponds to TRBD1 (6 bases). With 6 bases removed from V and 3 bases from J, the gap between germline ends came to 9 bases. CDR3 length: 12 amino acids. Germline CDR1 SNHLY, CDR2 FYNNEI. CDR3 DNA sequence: TGTGCCAGCAGCTTGGACAGCTACGAGCAGTACTTC. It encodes CASSLDSYEQYF.

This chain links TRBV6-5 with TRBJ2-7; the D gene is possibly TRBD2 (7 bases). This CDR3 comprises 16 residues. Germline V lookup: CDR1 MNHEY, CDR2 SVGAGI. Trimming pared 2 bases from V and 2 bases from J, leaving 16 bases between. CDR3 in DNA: TGTGCCAGCAGTTACCGGGGAGGGGGAAGGGCCTACGAGCAGTACTTC. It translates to CASSYRGGGRAYEQYF.

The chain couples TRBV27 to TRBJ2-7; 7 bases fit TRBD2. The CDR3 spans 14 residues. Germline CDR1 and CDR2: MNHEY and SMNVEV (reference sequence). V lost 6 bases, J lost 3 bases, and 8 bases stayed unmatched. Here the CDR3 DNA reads TGTGCCAGCAGGCCCGACGGCGGGAGCTACGAGCAGTACTTC. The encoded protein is CASRPDGGSYEQYF.

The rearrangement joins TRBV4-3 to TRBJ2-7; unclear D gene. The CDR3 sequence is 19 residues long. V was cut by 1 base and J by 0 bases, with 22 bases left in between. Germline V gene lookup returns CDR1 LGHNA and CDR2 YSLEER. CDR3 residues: CASSQGPPLPSAISYEQYF. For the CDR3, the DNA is TGCGCCAGCAGCCAAGGCCCCCCTCTCCCGAGCGCCATCTCCTACGAGCAGTACTTC.

The CDR3 sequence: CASSEGLGGGPGNEQFF. Here the CDR3 DNA reads TGTGCCAGCAGCGAGGGACTGGGGGGAGGGCCTGGTAATGAGCAGTTCTTC. V is TRBV9 and J is TRBJ2-1; 7 bases are a match to TRBD2. Trimming at V came to 3 bases and at J to 7 bases, leaving 16 bases not matched to a gene. CDR1 is SGDLS, CDR2 YYNGEE, per germline. The CDR3 is 17 amino acids.

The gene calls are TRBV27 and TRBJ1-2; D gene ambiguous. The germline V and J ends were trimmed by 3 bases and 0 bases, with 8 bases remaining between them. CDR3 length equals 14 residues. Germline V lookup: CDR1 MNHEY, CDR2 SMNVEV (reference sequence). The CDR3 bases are TGTGCCAGCAGTTTCGGCGGCTCTAACTATGGCTACACCTTC. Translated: CASSFGGSNYGYTF.

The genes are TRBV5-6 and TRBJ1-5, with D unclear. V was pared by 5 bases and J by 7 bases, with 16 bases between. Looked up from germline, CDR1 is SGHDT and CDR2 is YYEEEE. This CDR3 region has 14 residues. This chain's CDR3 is CASSPPGGGQPQHF. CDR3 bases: TGTGCCAGCAGTCCCCCGGGCGGAGGACAGCCCCAGCATTTT.

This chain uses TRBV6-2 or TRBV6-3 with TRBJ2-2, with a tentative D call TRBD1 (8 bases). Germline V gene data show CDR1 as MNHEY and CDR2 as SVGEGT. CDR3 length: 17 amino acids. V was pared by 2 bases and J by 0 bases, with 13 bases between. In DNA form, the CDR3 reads TGTGCCAGCAGTTACAGGGGGGGACAGGCGAACACCGGGGAGCTGTTTTTT. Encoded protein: CASSYRGGQANTGELFF.

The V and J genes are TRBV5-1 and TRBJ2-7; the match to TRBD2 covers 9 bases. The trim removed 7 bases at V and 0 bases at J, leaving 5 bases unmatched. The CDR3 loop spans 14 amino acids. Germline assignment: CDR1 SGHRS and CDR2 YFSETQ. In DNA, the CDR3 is TGCGCCAGCCGGACTAGCGCGAGCTCCTACGAGCAGTACTTC. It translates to CASRTSASSYEQYF.

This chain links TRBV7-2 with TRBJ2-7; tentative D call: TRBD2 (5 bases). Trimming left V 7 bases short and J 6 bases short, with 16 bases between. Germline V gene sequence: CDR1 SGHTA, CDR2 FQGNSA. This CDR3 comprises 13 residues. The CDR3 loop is CASTPGPSLEQYF. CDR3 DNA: TGTGCCAGCACCCCCGGCCCTAGCCTCGAGCAGTACTTC.

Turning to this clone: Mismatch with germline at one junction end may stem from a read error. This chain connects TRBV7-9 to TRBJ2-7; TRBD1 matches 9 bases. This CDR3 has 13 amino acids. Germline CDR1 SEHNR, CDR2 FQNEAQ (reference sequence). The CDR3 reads CASSRTVDRGLHF. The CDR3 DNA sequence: TGTGCCAGCAGCCGCACGGTGGACAGGGGTCTTCACTTC. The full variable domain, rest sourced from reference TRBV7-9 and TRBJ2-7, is DTGVSQNPRHKITKRGQNVTFRCDPISEHNRLYWYRQTLGQGPEFLTYFQNEAQLEKSRLLSDRFSAERPKGSFSTLEIQRTEQGDSAMYLCASSRTVDRGLHFGPGTRLTVT.